This T cell receptor beta chain came from a study of blood T cells in healthy people across ages. Across the whole study: The template switching approach captured approximately one barcoded beta molecule for every two T cells.

This clonotype has just one count. Its cognate antigen is unknown. Findings of the study overall: With donor CMV status unknown, expanded clonotype changes were possibly confounded.

The CDR3 has 11 amino acids. For the second PCR, which ran for about 6 to 11 cycles, a sample-barcoded 5' primer and a J-beta primer mix were used. Each TCR beta cDNA got a 12-nucleotide random molecular identifier. TCRdb used MiXCR to reprocess the 5' RACE reads, holding one entry per CDR3 protein. The sample records 1,500,000 or so distinct CDR3 sequences, approximately 59% being singletons. The chain links TRBV21-1 to TRBJ2-7. TRBV21-1 is a pseudogene. The sequence was collected from a man aged 18 to 35 in good health. The sequencing sample was made of blood. CDR3 protein: CASSNCAEQYF. The CDR3, as DNA: TGTGCCAGCAGCAATTGTGCGGAGCAGTACTTC.